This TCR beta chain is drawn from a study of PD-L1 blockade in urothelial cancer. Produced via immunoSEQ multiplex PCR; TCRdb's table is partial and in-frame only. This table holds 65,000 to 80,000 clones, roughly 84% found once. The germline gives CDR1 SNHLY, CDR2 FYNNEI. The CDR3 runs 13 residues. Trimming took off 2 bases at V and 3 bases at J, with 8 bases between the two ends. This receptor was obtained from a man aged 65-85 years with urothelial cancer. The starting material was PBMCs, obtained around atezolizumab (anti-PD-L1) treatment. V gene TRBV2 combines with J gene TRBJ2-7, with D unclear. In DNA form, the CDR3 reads TGTGCCAGCAGTGAACAAGCGCTCTACGAGCAGTACTTC. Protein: CASSEQALYEQYF.